This TCR beta chain was sequenced during a study of cytomegalovirus exposure and HLA in healthy donors. Some clones are missing from TCRdb's copy, which holds only in-frame ones; the method was immunoSEQ multiplex PCR. The sample yields about 120,000 clones, approximately 88% seen once. For this clone: The target antigen is unknown.

The CDR3 contains 13 residues. Germline V gene lookup returns CDR1 KGHSH and CDR2 LQKENI. V lost 3 bases, J lost 8 bases, and 13 bases lay in between. The donors were part of the validation cohort of 100 to 150 subjects. That cohort was separate from the first cohort, which comprised 500 to 700 subjects. General observations from the study: The study recorded 150 to 200 TCR beta chains that were cytomegalovirus-associated. Most TCR sequences were uncommon, yet certain public TCRs appeared in many donors. Reported performance of the classifier showed diagnosis of cytomegalovirus status with high specificity and sensitivity.

The sequencing sample was made of PBMCs. The receptor's source is a man aged 18 to 30 in good health and CMV-seronegative. The chain carries TRBV18 and TRBJ1-2; D is perhaps TRBD1 (6 bases). The CDR3 bases are TGTGCCAGCTCACCGCAGGGGTGGGTAGGCTACACCTTC. Its translation: CASSPQGWVGYTF. The entire variable domain, with the rest obtained from reference TRBV18 and TRBJ1-2, is as follows: NAGVMQNPRHLVRRRGQEARLRCSPMKGHSHVYWYRQLPEEGLKFMVYLQKENIIDESGMPKERFSAEFPKEGPSILRIQQVVRGDSAAYFCASSPQGWVGYTFGSGTRLTVV.